A single sample gave rise to the 14 T cell receptor beta chains below, sequenced in a study of response to subunit inactivated influenza vaccine. TCRdb recomputed calls from the RT-PCR reads with MiXCR, one row per CDR3 protein. This table holds hundreds of thousands of distinct CDR3 sequences, about a sixth found once. This material consisted of PBMCs from blood, taken about 11 days after vaccination. Receptor source: a man aged 50-59 years who received an inactivated influenza vaccine.

This clonotype has ten or more counts. This chain links TRBV11-2 with TRBJ1-4; weak D call: TRBD1 (5 bases). V was shortened by 4 bases and J by 6 bases, with 9 bases between the two germline ends. The V gene's germline CDR1 is SGHAT and CDR2 FQNNGV. There are 13 residues in the CDR3. The CDR3 loop reads CASSWDGYEKLFF. DNA of the CDR3: TGTGCCAGCAGCTGGGACGGATATGAAAAACTGTTTTTT. Filled out from reference TRBV11-2 and TRBJ1-4, the complete variable domain reads EAGVAQSPRYKIIEKRQSVAFWCNPISGHATLYWYQQILGQGPKLLIQFQNNGVVDDSQLPKDRFSAERLKGVDSTLKIQPAKLEDSAVYLCASSWDGYEKLFFGSGTQLSVL.

This rearrangement joins TRBV6-5 to TRBJ1-2, with D perhaps TRBD1 (5 bases). Germline CDR1 reads MNHEY; CDR2 reads SVGAGI. The CDR3 spans 14 residues. V lost 0 bases to trimming and J lost 4 bases, with 9 bases between them. As DNA, the CDR3 is TGTGCCAGCAGTTACTCCGCAGGGATCTATGGCTACACCTTC. Residues: CASSYSAGIYGYTF.

This clonotype was recorded a few times. The chain combines TRBV7-9 with TRBJ1-1; weak D call: TRBD1 (5 bases). V dropped 8 bases and J dropped 7 bases, with 20 bases sitting between them. The CDR3 spans 14 residues. The germline V gene encodes CDR1 SEHNR and CDR2 FQNEAQ (reference sequence). The CDR3 region is CASGSRMGVNEAFF. For the CDR3, the DNA is TGTGCCAGCGGATCAAGAATGGGGGTGAATGAAGCTTTCTTT.

This clonotype was recorded a few times. The gene calls are TRBV27 and TRBJ2-7, with 12 nucleotides matching TRBD2. The germline V gene has CDR1 MNHEY and CDR2 SMNVEV (reference sequence). With V trimmed by 5 bases and J by 6 bases, 8 bases remained unmatched. The CDR3 extends over 15 amino acids. The CDR3 coding sequence is TGTGCCAGCAGTCCCTTGACTAGCGGGAGTGGCGAGCAGTACTTC. It encodes CASSPLTSGSGEQYF.

The rearrangement joins TRBV7-9 to TRBJ2-7, with D hard to call. Germline loops: CDR1 SEHNR, CDR2 FQNEAQ (reference sequence). The ends were cut back, 4 bases at V and 7 bases at J, with 14 bases in the middle. This CDR3 spans 13 amino acids. The CDR3 loop is CASSSYSRIEQYF. Here the CDR3 DNA reads TGTGCCAGCAGCTCCTATTCCCGAATAGAGCAGTACTTC.

The chain couples TRBV20-1 to TRBJ2-7; D is ambiguous. The ends were cut back, 4 bases at V and 3 bases at J, with 16 bases in the middle. This CDR3 has 14 amino acids. Germline V gene data show CDR1 as DFQATT and CDR2 as SNEGSKA (reference sequence). The CDR3 spells CSANTLRRIYEQYF. The CDR3 DNA reads as TGCAGTGCTAACACCTTACGACGGATCTACGAGCAGTACTTC.

This clonotype was recorded a few times. This chain uses TRBV20-1 with TRBJ1-1; D may be TRBD1 (6 bases). The CDR3 runs 14 residues. Germline CDR1 and CDR2: DFQATT and SNEGSKA (reference sequence). V shed 7 bases and J shed 0 bases, with 15 bases lying between them. The CDR3 DNA reads TGCAGTGTGGCAGGGGCCGGGTTGAACACTGAAGCTTTCTTT. This gives the protein CSVAGAGLNTEAFF.

This clonotype has more than one count but fewer than ten. V and J are TRBV4-3 and TRBJ2-7, with a possible D match to TRBD1 (6 bases). The CDR3 loop spans 15 amino acids. The V gene's germline CDR1 is LGHNA and CDR2 YSLEER. V dropped 3 bases and J dropped 0 bases, with 12 bases sitting between them. The CDR3 here is CASSHLQGSSYEQYF. The CDR3 coding sequence is TGCGCCAGCAGCCACCTCCAGGGGAGCTCCTACGAGCAGTACTTC.

Only a few counts were recorded for this clonotype. V and J are TRBV27 and TRBJ2-5, with TRBD1 matching 8 bases. The CDR3 is 13 amino acids. Looked up from germline, CDR1 is MNHEY and CDR2 is SMNVEV (reference sequence). With V trimmed by 5 bases and J by 5 bases, 4 bases remained unmatched. The CDR3 region has the DNA TGTGCCAGCAGTAAGACAGGGGTGGAGACCCAGTACTTC. This translates into CASSKTGVETQYF.

The chain is built from TRBV6-2 or TRBV6-3 and TRBJ2-1; D uncertain. The germline V gene encodes CDR1 MNHEY and CDR2 SVGEGT. This CDR3 has 13 amino acids. The V gene lost 2 bases and the J gene lost 8 bases, with 10 bases spanning the gap. The CDR3 DNA reads TGTGCCAGCAGTTACCTTCGGTTGTATGAGCAGTTCTTC. This encodes CASSYLRLYEQFF.

The chain employs TRBV28 and TRBJ2-2; TRBD1 matches at 9 bases. The CDR3 has 17 residues. CDR1 is MDHEN, CDR2 SYDVKM, per germline. V lost 2 bases to trimming and J lost 3 bases; unmatched junction nucleotides: 7. The CDR3: CASSLTGGLADTGELFF. The CDR3, as DNA: TGTGCCAGCAGTTTAACAGGGGGCTTGGCGGACACCGGGGAGCTGTTTTTT.

V usage is TRBV10-3 and J usage is TRBJ1-1, with a tentative D call TRBD1 (5 bases). The CDR3 consists of 13 residues. Germline assignment: CDR1 ENHRY and CDR2 SYGVKD. The V and J ends lost 6 bases and 1 base respectively, with 9 bases between them. The CDR3 region has the DNA TGTGCCATCAGCGCAACAGGGAACACTGAAGCTTTCTTT. Its protein product is CAISATGNTEAFF.

This clonotype was observed at least ten times. The chain joins TRBV5-1 to TRBJ2-7; D remains unclear. Germline assignment: CDR1 SGHRS and CDR2 YFSETQ. The CDR3 loop spans 17 amino acids. V was shortened by 1 base and J by 3 bases, with 20 bases between the two germline ends. CDR3 residues: CASSLPESGIDHYEQYF. The CDR3 DNA is TGCGCCAGCAGCTTGCCCGAGTCTGGGATTGATCACTACGAGCAGTACTTC.

The sample holds a few counts of this clonotype. The chain couples TRBV5-1 to TRBJ2-3; D ambiguous. In germline, CDR1 is SGHRS, CDR2 YFSETQ. The length of the CDR3 is 13 residues. V gave up 4 bases and J gave up 5 bases, with 11 bases separating them. CDR3 DNA sequence: TGCGCCAGCAGCCCGGAAACCAGAGATACGCAGTATTTT. Translated, it gives CASSPETRDTQYF. The entire variable domain, with the rest obtained from reference TRBV5-1 and TRBJ2-3, is as follows: KAGVTQTPRYLIKTRGQQVTLSCSPISGHRSVSWYQQTPGQGLQFLFEYFSETQRNKGNFPGRFSGRQFSNSRSEMNVSTLELGDSALYLCASSPETRDTQYFGPGTRLTVL.